Listed here is a single T cell receptor beta chain. This clonotype was seen at least ten times. It has no known antigen specificity. No base quality values were provided; no much bigger clone lies one nucleotide off. This sample was taken from a study of prognosis after radiotherapy for stage I lung cancer (dated by TCRdb to the early 2020s). As for the study more broadly: Between April 2018 and early 2019, fewer than 20 patients with stage I NSCLC were enrolled in Nanjing, China. Over eleven of the patients presented with newly diagnosed primary stage I lung tumors; five or six had oligometastatic NSCLC following surgical resection of the primary tumor. All patients were regarded as medically inoperable, because of comorbidities in more than 10 patients and refusal of surgery in six or seven patients. The cohort comprised more than ten men and roughly 6 women with a median age of nearly 75 years, ranging from roughly 50 to 85 years. On tumor histology, twelve patients had adenocarcinoma and six or seven had squamous cell carcinoma. SBRT was delivered in 3 to 5 fractions with a biologically effective dose of at least 100 Gy, and image-guided IMRT or VMAT was used for delivery. SBRT was not combined with any concurrent therapy in any patient. Distant metastases were developed by four of the 19 patients after SBRT, at a median of around seven months, whereas no significant progression was observed in the other 15 patients. Peripheral blood TCR beta repertoires were profiled in stage I NSCLC patients before and after stereotactic body radiotherapy, and the repertoires were related to distant failure. A total of around 40 blood samples from 19 patients were sequenced, with one sample obtained before and one obtained after SBRT for each patient. General study outcomes and caveats: Differences in TRBV and TRBJ usage frequencies by metastasis status were reportedly observed in two V genes at baseline and in nine V and two J genes after SBRT. The small cohort and short follow-up limited the study, so independent validation of the findings is needed. All reported P values were unadjusted for multiple comparisons. Unique TCR clone counts fell after SBRT (median around 11,000 before versus several thousand after; Wilcoxon paired P=0.011). No determination of tumor specificity was made for expanded TCR clones. Post-SBRT Shannon entropy and its change from baseline were lower in patients who developed distant metastases; baseline Shannon entropy was not associated with metastases.

V is clipped by 0 bases and J by 10 bases, and the sequence between their germline boundaries is 13 bases long. The germline V gene (reference sequence) supplies CDR1 DFQATT and CDR2 SNEGSKA. The CDR3, from cysteine to phenylalanine, totals 14 residues. The sequence is cut down to CDR3 DNA, 42 bases in frame from base 1. Two rounds of multiplex PCR on genomic DNA were used to amplify the TCR beta CDR3 region. The first PCR round used primers specific to each TRBV and TRBJ gene, and the primer sequences were filed in Chinese patent CN105087789A. Universal primers were used in the second PCR round. The Roche High Pure PCR Template Preparation Kit was used to extract genomic DNA from frozen PBMCs. The libraries underwent paired-end sequencing with 151 bp reads on an Illumina HiSeq 3000. Per the authors' processing: Raw reads lacking the multiplex PCR primer sequences were removed with CutAdapt. PEAR was used to merge high-quality paired reads into contigs. By aligning each contig to reference sequences, MiXCR assigned the TRB V, D and J gene segments to that contig. CDR3 sequences were clustered by base quality and sequence similarity to remove sequencing errors. Diversity was calculated as Shannon entropy divided by the natural log of the number of productive TCR sequences. Clonality was defined as one minus Shannon entropy divided by the natural log of the number of unique clonotypes. Progression-free survival cut-offs for repertoire metrics were chosen using the Youden index of ROC curves, with analyses run in R 3.5.3. Clones were called with MiXCR by TCRdb after fastp trimmed the public reads at Q25, and only in-frame beta chains were retained. CDR3 protein duplicates are merged, each entry listing the most common genes and DNA. In this record, the V and J calls reflect TCRdb's handling and not the investigators' own analysis. The sample data list some 60,000 distinct CDR3 sequences, and more than 25% of these were observed just once. The top ten clonotypes cover less than 8% of the sample.

A history of other malignancies or of prior chemotherapy or radiotherapy was absent in all patients, and node-negative disease was shown on CT and PET/CT in all patients. At each of two time points, roughly 5.7 milliliters of peripheral venous blood were collected into EDTA tubes. Ficoll-Paque Plus density-gradient centrifugation was used to isolate PBMCs. Samples were stored at -80°C immediately after collection until analysis. The source material was PBMCs, sampled before or after stereotactic body radiation therapy (not recorded which). This clonotype originated in a donor over 45 with non-small cell lung cancer. Rearrangement joined TRBV20-1 to TRBJ1-6; TRBD1 is a possible D gene, resting on 6 matching bases. The nucleotide sequence reads TGCAGTGCTAGAGATGGGGGGGGCTGGTCACCCCTCCACTTT. The encoded protein is CSARDGGGWSPLHF.